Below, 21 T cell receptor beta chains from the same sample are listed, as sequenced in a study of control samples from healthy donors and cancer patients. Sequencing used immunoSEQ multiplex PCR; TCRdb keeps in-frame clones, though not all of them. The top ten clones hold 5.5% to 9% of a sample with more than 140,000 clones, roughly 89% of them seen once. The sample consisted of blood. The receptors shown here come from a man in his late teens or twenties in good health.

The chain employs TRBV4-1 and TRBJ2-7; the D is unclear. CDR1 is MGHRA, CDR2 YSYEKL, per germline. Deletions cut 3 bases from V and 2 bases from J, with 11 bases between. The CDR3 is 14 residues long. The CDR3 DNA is TGCGCCAGCAGCCACCGGACGGAAACCTACGAGCAGTACTTC. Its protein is CASSHRTETYEQYF.

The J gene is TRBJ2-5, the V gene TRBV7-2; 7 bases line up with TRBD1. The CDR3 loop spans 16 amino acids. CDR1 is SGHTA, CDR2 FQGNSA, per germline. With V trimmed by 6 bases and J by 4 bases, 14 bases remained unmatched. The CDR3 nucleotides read TGTGCCAGCAGTCCCCCCTCTACAGGGGCGAGAGAGACCCAGTACTTC. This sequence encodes CASSPPSTGARETQYF.

The CDR3 reads CASSLETDNYGYTF. CDR3 nucleotide sequence: TGTGCCAGCAGTTTAGAGACGGATAACTATGGCTACACCTTC. J is TRBJ1-2 and V is TRBV28; no definite D call. V lost 2 bases and J 1 base, leaving 8 bases between the germline ends. CDR1 MDHEN and CDR2 SYDVKM come from the germline V gene. The CDR3 has 14 amino acids.

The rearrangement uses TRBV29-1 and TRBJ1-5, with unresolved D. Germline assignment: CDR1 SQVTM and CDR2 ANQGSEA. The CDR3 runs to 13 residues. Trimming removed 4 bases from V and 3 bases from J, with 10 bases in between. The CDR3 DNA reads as TGCAGCGTTGTCTTCGGGGACAATCAGCCCCAGCATTTT. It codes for CSVVFGDNQPQHF.

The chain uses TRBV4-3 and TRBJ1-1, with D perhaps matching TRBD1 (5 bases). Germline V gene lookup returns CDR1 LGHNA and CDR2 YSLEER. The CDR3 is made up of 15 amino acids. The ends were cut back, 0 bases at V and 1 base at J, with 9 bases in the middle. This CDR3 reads CASSQDREANTEAFF. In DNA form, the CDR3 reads TGCGCCAGCAGCCAAGACAGGGAGGCGAACACTGAAGCTTTCTTT.

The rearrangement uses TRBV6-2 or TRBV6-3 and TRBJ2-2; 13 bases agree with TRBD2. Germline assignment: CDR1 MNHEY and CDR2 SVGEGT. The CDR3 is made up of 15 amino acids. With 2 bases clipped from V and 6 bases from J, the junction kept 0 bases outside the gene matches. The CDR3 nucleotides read TGTGCCAGCAGTTACACTAGCGGGGGGGCCGGGGAGCTGTTTTTT. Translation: CASSYTSGGAGELFF.

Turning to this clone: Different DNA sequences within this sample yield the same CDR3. In nucleotides, the CDR3 is TGCGCCAGCAGCTCGACAGGGGGAACTGAAGCTTTCTTT. It codes for CASSSTGGTEAFF. This chain links TRBV5-1 with TRBJ1-1, with 9 bases fitting TRBD1. Germline lookup yields CDR1 SGHRS and CDR2 YFSETQ. With 3 bases clipped from V and 5 bases from J, the junction kept 2 bases outside the gene matches. CDR3 length: 13 amino acids. The full variable domain, completed using reference TRBV5-1 and TRBJ1-1, is KAGVTQTPRYLIKTRGQQVTLSCSPISGHRSVSWYQQTPGQGLQFLFEYFSETQRNKGNFPGRFSGRQFSNSRSEMNVSTLELGDSALYLCASSSTGGTEAFFGQGTRLTVV.

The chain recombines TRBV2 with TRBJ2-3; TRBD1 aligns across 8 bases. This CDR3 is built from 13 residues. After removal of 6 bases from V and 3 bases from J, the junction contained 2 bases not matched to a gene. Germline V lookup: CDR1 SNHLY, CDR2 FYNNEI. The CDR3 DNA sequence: TGTGCCAGCAGGACAGGGGTGACAGATACGCAGTATTTT. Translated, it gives CASRTGVTDTQYF.

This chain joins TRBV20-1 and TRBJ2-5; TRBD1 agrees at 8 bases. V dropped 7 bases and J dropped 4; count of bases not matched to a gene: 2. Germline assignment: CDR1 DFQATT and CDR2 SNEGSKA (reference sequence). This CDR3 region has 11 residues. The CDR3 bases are TGCAGTGGGGGACAGGCAGAGACCCAGTACTTC. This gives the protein CSGGQAETQYF.

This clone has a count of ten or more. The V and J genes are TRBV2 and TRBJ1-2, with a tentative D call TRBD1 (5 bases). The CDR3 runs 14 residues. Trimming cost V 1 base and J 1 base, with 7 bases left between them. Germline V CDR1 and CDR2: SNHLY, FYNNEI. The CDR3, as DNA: TGTGCCAGCAGTGAAGACAGGTTTAACTATGGCTACACCTTC. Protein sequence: CASSEDRFNYGYTF.

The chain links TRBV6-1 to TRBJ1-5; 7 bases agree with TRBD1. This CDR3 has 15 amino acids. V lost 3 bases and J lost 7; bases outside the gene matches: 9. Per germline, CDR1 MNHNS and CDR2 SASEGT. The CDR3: CASSEDRGGRQPQHF. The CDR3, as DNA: TGTGCCAGCAGTGAGGATCGAGGGGGCCGGCAGCCCCAGCATTTT.

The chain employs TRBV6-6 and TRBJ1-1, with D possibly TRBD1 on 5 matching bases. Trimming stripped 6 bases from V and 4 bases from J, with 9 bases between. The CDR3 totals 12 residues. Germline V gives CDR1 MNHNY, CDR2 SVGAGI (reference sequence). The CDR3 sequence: CASRAGSTEAFF. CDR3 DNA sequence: TGTGCCAGCAGAGCAGGGAGCACTGAAGCTTTCTTT.

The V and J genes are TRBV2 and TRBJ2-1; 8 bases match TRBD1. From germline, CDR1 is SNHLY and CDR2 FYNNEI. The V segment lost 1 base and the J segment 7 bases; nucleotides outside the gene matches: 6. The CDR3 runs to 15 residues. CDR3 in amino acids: CASSEGMTGVNEQFF. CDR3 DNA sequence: TGTGCCAGCAGTGAAGGTATGACAGGGGTTAATGAGCAGTTCTTC.

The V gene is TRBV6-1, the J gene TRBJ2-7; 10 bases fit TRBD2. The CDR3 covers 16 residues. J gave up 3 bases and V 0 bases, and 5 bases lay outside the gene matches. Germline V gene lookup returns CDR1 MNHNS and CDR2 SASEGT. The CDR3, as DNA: TGTGCCAGCAGTGAAGCGCTTCTAGCGGGGGTCTACGAGCAGTACTTC. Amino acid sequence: CASSEALLAGVYEQYF.

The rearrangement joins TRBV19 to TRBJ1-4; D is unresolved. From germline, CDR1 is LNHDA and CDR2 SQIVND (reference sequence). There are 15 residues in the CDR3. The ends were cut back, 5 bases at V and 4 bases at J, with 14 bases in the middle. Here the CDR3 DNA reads TGTGCCAGTAGTCCCGGCGAGACGAGTAATGAAAAACTGTTTTTT. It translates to CASSPGETSNEKLFF. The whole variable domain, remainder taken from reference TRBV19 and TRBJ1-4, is DGGITQSPKYLFRKEGQNVTLSCEQNLNHDAMYWYRQDPGQGLRLIYYSQIVNDFQKGDIAEGYSVSREKKESFPLTVTSAQKNPTAFYLCASSPGETSNEKLFFGSGTQLSVL.

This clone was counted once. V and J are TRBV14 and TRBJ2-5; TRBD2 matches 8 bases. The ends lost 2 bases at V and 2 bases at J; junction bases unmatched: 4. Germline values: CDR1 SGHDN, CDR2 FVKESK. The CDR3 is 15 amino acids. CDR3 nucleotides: TGTGCCAGCAGCCAACGACTAGCGTTTCAAGAGACCCAGTACTTC. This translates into CASSQRLAFQETQYF. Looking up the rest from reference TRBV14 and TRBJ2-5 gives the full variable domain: EAGVTQFPSHSVIEKGQTVTLRCDPISGHDNLYWYRRVMGKEIKFLLHFVKESKQDESGMPNNRFLAERTGGTYSTLKVQPAELEDSGVYFCASSQRLAFQETQYFGPGTRLLVL.

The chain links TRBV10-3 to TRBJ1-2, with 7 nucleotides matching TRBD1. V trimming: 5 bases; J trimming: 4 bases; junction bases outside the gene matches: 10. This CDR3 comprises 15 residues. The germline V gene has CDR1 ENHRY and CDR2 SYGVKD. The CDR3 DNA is TGTGCCATCAGTACCACAGGGGCCAACCTCTATGGCTACACCTTC. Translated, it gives CAISTTGANLYGYTF.

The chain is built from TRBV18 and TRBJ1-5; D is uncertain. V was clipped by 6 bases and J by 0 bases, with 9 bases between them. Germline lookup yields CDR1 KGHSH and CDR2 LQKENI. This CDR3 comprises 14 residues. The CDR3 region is CASSAAYSNQPQHF. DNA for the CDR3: TGTGCCAGCTCGGCCGCCTATAGCAATCAGCCCCAGCATTTT.

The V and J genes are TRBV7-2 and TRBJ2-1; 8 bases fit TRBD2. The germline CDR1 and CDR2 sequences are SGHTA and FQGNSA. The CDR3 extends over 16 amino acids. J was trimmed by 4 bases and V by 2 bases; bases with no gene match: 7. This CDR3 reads CASSLHGGGQYNEQFF. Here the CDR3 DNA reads TGTGCCAGCAGCTTACACGGGGGGGGACAATACAATGAGCAGTTCTTC.

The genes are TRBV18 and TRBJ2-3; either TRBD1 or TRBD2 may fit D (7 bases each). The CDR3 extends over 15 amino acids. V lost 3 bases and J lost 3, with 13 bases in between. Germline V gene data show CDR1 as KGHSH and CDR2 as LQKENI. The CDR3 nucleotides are TGTGCCAGCTCACCTACAGGGGAGGGAACAGATACGCAGTATTTT. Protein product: CASSPTGEGTDTQYF.

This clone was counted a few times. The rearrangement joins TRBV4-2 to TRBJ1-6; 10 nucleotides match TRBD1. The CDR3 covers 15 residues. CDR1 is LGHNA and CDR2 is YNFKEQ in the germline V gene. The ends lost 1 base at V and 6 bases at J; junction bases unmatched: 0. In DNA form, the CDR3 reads TGTGCCAGCAGCCAAGGGACAGGGGGTAATTCACCCCTCCACTTT. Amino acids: CASSQGTGGNSPLHF.